These 7 T cell receptor beta chains share one sample of origin, sequenced in a study of blood T cell repertoires in COVID-19. Only in-frame clones appear in the TCRdb table, and some are missing; sequencing was by immunoSEQ multiplex PCR. In the table there are nearly 250,000 clones, approximately 85% of which are singletons. The sample taken for sequencing was PBMCs or T cells enriched from blood (not recorded which). The receptors were sampled from a woman aged 45-65 years with acute COVID-19.

The V call is TRBV6-5, the J call TRBJ1-5; possibly TRBD1 for D (5 bases). The germline V gene encodes CDR1 MNHEY and CDR2 SVGAGI. Trimming shortened V by 0 bases and J by 4 bases, and 13 bases separated the two germline ends. The CDR3 contains 16 residues. The CDR3 DNA follows: TGTGCCAGCAGTTACTCGGGAGGGGATGGGAATCAGCCCCAGCATTTT. It encodes CASSYSGGDGNQPQHF.

This clone was counted a single time. The gene calls are TRBV6-2 or TRBV6-3 and TRBJ1-5; D is ambiguous. This CDR3 region has 12 residues. V dropped 1 base and J dropped 7 bases, with 5 bases sitting between them. CDR1 is MNHEY and CDR2 is SVGEGT in the germline V gene. This CDR3 reads CASSYLQQPQHF. CDR3 DNA sequence: TGTGCCAGCAGTTACTTACAACAGCCCCAGCATTTT.

The rearrangement joins TRBV14 to TRBJ1-2; 7 nucleotides align to TRBD1. V lost 4 bases to trimming and J lost 4 bases; unmatched junction nucleotides: 3. The CDR3 sequence is 13 residues long. The germline gives CDR1 SGHDN, CDR2 FVKESK. The CDR3 DNA reads as TGTGCCAGCAGCCTGGACAGGAGCTATGGCTACACCTTC. Translation: CASSLDRSYGYTF.

This clone appeared many times. Other DNA sequences in this sample translate to the same CDR3. The CDR3: CASSYSRTGNQPQHF. As DNA, the CDR3 is TGTGCCAGCAGTTACTCGAGAACAGGGAATCAGCCCCAGCATTTT. V usage is TRBV6-5 and J usage is TRBJ1-5, with D perhaps matching TRBD1 (6 bases). Germline CDR1 and CDR2: MNHEY and SVGAGI. Trimming took 0 bases from V and 4 from J, leaving 10 bases between them. This CDR3 is 15 amino acids long.

V is TRBV7-9 and J is TRBJ1-1; D may be TRBD1 (6 bases). CDR1 and CDR2 (germline): SEHNR, FQNEAQ (reference sequence). This CDR3 is 18 amino acids long. The germline V and J ends were trimmed by 5 bases and 1 base, with 23 bases remaining between them. The CDR3 nucleotides read TGTGCCAGCAGCCGGGGGGCAGGGATCCCTCGTACGAACACTGAAGCTTTCTTT. Translating it yields CASSRGAGIPRTNTEAFF.

The rearrangement uses TRBV7-8 and TRBJ2-5; D is possibly TRBD2 (6 bases). Trimming shortened V by 1 base and J by 2 bases, and 17 bases separated the two germline ends. The CDR3 is 17 residues long. Germline lookup yields CDR1 SGHVS and CDR2 FQNEAQ. The CDR3 bases are TGTGCCAGCAGCTTAGTTTTTGCGGGGCAACTACAAGAGACCCAGTACTTC. The encoded protein is CASSLVFAGQLQETQYF.

The chain uses TRBV27 and TRBJ2-1, with TRBD1 matching over 10 bases. Germline V gene data show CDR1 as MNHEY and CDR2 as SMNVEV (reference sequence). This CDR3 spans 14 amino acids. J was trimmed by 4 bases and V by 6 bases; bases with no gene match: 3. DNA of the CDR3: TGTGCCAGCAGCCCGGGACAGGGGTACAATGAGCAGTTCTTC. Its translation is CASSPGQGYNEQFF.